The rows below give T cell receptor beta chains drawn from one sample of a study of blood T cell repertoires in COVID-19. Using immunoSEQ multiplex PCR, the repertoire was profiled, and TCRdb retains in-frame clones only, with some absent. The sample lists around 93,000 clones; around nine tenths were seen once. What was sequenced was peripheral blood. Receptors originate from a human donor in a cohort sampled during active COVID-19. Both conserved end residues are part of each CDR3. Each record gives: clone size, D gene, J gene, V gene, CDR3 protein, CDR3 DNA. A D gene is named only where the DNA matches it firmly. A clone size is listed for some rows: how often the clone was seen (once, few, many), or a class if it is expanded.

NA | NA | TRBJ1-2 | TRBV19 | CASSKGGGPSYGYTF | TGTGCCAGTAGCAAAGGGGGAGGGCCGAGCTATGGCTACACCTTC
NA | TRBD1 | TRBJ1-1 | TRBV7-3 | CASSLRQGSEAFF | TGTGCCAGCAGCTTAAGACAGGGGAGTGAAGCTTTCTTT
NA | TRBD1 | TRBJ2-1 | TRBV7-2 | CASSLRQGSGLSYNEQFF | TGTGCCAGCAGCTTACGACAGGGGTCCGGTCTATCCTACAATGAGCAGTTCTTC
NA | TRBD2 | TRBJ2-3 | TRBV9 | CASSAILAREVDTDTQYF | TGTGCCAGCAGCGCAATCCTCGCGCGGGAGGTCGACACAGATACGCAGTATTTT
few | TRBD1 | TRBJ1-5 | TRBV30 | CAWSGQGAQPQHF | TGTGCCTGGAGCGGGCAGGGGGCTCAGCCCCAGCATTTT
NA | NA | TRBJ1-1 | TRBV11-2 | CASSLAAGSAEAFF | TGTGCCAGTAGCTTAGCGGCAGGGTCCGCTGAAGCTTTCTTT
NA | NA | TRBJ1-1 | TRBV6-6 | CASSYAELNTEAFF | TGTGCCAGCAGTTACGCAGAACTGAACACTGAAGCTTTCTTT
NA | TRBD1 | TRBJ2-1 | TRBV12-3/TRBV12-4 | CASSLGQGREQFF | TGTGCCAGCAGTTTGGGACAGGGACGTGAGCAGTTCTTC
NA | NA | TRBJ2-3 | TRBV21-1 | CASSKEWRDGADTQYF | TGTGCCAGCAGCAAAGAGTGGCGGGACGGCGCCGATACGCAGTATTTT
NA | NA | TRBJ1-1 | TRBV27 | CASSADRNTEAFF | TGTGCCAGCAGCGCAGACAGGAACACTGAAGCTTTCTTT
NA | NA | TRBJ1-4 | TRBV29-1 | CSVSRGRDEKLFF | TGCAGCGTCTCCCGGGGGAGGGATGAAAAACTGTTTTTT
NA | TRBD2 | TRBJ2-1 | TRBV15 | CATSKRTSYGNEQFF | TGTGCCACCAGCAAGAGGACTAGCTATGGCAATGAGCAGTTCTTC
NA | TRBD2 | TRBJ2-1 | TRBV5-8 | CASSFGRSRNPSREQFF | TGTGCCAGCAGCTTCGGGAGGAGCCGGAACCCTTCTCGGGAGCAGTTCTTC
NA | TRBD1 | TRBJ2-7 | TRBV6-5 | CASRDTGTGRYEQYF | TGTGCCAGCAGGGACACCGGGACAGGGCGCTACGAGCAGTACTTC
NA | TRBD1 | TRBJ1-4 | TRBV4-1 | CASSRGQVNEKLFF | TGCGCCAGCAGCCGGGGACAGGTTAATGAAAAACTGTTTTTT
NA | NA | TRBJ2-5 | TRBV3-1/TRBV3-2 | CASSLRLTETQYF | TGTGCCAGCAGCCTACGACTTACGGAGACCCAGTACTTC
NA | NA | TRBJ1-1 | TRBV12-3/TRBV12-4 | CASQWLNTEAFF | TGTGCCAGCCAATGGCTGAACACTGAAGCTTTCTTT
NA | TRBD1 | TRBJ2-5 | TRBV27 | CASSNLPGQGYETQYF | TGTGCCAGCAGCAATCTACCGGGACAGGGTTACGAGACCCAGTACTTC